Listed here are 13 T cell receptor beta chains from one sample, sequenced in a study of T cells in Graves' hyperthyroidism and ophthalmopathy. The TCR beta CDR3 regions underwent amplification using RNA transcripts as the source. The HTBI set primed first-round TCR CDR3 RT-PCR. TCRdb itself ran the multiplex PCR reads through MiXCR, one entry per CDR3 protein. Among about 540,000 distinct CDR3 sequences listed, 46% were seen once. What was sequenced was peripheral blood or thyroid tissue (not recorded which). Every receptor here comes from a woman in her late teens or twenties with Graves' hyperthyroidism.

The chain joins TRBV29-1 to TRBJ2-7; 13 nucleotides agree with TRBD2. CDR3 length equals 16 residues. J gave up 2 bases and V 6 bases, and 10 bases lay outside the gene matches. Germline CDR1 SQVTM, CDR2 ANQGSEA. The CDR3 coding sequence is TGCAGCGTCGGCGGACTAGCGGGAGAGCGGCCCTACGAGCAGTACTTC. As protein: CSVGGLAGERPYEQYF.

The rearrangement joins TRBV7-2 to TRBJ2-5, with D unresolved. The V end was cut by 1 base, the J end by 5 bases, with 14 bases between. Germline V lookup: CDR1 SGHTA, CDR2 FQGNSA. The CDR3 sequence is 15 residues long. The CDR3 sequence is CASSLGPNTGETQYF. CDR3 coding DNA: TGTGCCAGCAGCTTAGGTCCGAACACCGGGGAGACCCAGTACTTC.

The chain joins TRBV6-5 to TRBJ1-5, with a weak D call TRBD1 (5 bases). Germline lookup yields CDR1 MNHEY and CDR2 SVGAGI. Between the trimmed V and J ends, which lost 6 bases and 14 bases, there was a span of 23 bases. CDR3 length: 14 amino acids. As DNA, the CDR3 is TGTGCCAGCAGGACGAGGGAGAAGGGGTCCTACGAGCATTTT. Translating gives CASRTREKGSYEHF.

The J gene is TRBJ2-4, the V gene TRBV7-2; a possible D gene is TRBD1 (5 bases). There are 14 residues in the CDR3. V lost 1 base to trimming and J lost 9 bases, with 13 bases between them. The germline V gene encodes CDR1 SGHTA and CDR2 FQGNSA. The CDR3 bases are TGTGCCAGCAGCTTAGAATCAGGGATCGGCATTCAGTACTTC. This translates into CASSLESGIGIQYF.

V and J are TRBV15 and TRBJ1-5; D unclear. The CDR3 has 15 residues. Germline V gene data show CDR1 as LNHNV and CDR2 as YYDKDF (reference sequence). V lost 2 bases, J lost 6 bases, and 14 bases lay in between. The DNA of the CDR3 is TGTGCCACCAGCAGAACGACCCAGGAAGGTCAGCCCCAGCATTTT. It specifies CATSRTTQEGQPQHF.

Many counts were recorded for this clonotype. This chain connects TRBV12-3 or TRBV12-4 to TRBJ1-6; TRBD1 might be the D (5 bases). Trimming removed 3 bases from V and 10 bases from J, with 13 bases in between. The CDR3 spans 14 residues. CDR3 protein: CASSFGVGESPLHF. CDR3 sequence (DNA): TGTGCCAGCAGTTTTGGTGTAGGGGAATCACCCCTCCACTTT.

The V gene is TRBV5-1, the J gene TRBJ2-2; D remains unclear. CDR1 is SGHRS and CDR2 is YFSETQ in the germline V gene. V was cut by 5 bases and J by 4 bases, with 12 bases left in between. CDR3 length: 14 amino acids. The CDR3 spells CASRFLGITGELFF. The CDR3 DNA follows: TGCGCCAGCAGGTTCTTAGGAATCACCGGGGAGCTGTTTTTT. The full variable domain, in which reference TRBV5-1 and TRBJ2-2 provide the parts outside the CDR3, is KAGVTQTPRYLIKTRGQQVTLSCSPISGHRSVSWYQQTPGQGLQFLFEYFSETQRNKGNFPGRFSGRQFSNSRSEMNVSTLELGDSALYLCASRFLGITGELFFGEGSRLTVL.

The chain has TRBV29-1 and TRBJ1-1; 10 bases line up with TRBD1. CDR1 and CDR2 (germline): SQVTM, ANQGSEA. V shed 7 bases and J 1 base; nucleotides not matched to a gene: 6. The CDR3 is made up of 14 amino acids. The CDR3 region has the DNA TGCAGCGCTTGGGACAGGGGAACGAACACTGAAGCTTTCTTT. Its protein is CSAWDRGTNTEAFF.

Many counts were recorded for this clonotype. CDR3 sequence (DNA): TGTGCCAGCAGCTTCGCCACAGGGGTTGGGGGCACTGAAGCTTTCTTT. Amino acid sequence: CASSFATGVGGTEAFF. The chain employs TRBV7-8 and TRBJ1-1; 7 bases line up with TRBD1. The CDR3 is 16 amino acids. Germline V gives CDR1 SGHVS, CDR2 FQNEAQ. The V segment lost 3 bases and the J segment 4 bases; nucleotides outside the gene matches: 11.

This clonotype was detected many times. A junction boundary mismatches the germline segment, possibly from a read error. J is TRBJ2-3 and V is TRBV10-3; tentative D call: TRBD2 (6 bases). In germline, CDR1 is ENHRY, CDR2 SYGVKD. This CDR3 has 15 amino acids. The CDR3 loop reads CAITETGLSTDTQYF. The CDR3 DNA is TGTGCCATCACTGAGACGGGACTCAGCACAGATACGCAGTATTTT.

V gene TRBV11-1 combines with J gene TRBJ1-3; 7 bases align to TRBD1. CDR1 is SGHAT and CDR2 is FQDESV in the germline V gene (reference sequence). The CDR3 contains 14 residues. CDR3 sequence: CARDNRGTGNTIYF. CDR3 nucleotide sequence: TGTGCTAGAGATAACAGGGGAACTGGAAACACCATATATTTT.

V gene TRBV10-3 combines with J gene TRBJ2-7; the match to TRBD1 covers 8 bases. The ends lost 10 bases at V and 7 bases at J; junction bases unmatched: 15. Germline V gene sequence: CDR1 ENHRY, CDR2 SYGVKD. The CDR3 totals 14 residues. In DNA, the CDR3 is TGTGCCACCCCGGGACAGGAGGTGACCGGGGAGCAGTACTTC. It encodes CATPGQEVTGEQYF.

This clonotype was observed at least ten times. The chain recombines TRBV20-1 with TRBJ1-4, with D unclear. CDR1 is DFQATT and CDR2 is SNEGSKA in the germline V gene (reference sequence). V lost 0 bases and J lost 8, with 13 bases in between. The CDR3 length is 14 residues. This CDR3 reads CSARDLVSDEKLFF. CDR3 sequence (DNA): TGCAGTGCTAGAGATTTGGTTTCAGACGAAAAACTGTTTTTT.